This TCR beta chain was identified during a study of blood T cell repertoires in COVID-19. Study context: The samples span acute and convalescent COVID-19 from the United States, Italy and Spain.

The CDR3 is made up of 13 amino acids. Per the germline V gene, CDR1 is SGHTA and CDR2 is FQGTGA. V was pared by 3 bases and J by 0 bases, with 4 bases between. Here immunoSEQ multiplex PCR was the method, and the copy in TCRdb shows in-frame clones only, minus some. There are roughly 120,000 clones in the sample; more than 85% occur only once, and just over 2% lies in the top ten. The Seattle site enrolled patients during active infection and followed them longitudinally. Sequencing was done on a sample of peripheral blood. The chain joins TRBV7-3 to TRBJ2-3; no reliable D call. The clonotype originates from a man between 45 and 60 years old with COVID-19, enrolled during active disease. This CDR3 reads CASSFGSTDTQYF. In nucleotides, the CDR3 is TGTGCCAGCAGCTTCGGTAGCACAGATACGCAGTATTTT. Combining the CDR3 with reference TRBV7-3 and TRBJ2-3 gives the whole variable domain GAGVSQTPSNKVTEKGKYVELRCDPISGHTALYWYRQSLGQGPEFLIYFQGTGAADDSGLPNDRFFAVRPEGSVSTLKIQRTERGDSAVYLCASSFGSTDTQYFGPGTRLTVL.